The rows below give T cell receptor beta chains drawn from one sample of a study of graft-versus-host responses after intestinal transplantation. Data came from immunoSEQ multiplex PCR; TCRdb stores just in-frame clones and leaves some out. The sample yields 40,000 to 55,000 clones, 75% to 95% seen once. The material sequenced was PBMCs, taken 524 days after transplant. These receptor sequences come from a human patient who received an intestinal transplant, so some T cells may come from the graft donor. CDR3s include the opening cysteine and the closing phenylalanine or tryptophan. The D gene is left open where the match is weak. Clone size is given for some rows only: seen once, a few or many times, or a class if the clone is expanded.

CDR3: CASSFLSMAAAFF; DNA: TGTGCCAGCAGCTTCCTCAGTATGGCAGCAGCTTTCTTT; size: -; D: -; V: TRBV7-8; J: TRBJ1-1; length: 13
CDR3: CASSPGPNPGTAIYGYTF; DNA: TGTGCCAGCTCACCTGGTCCAAACCCCGGGACAGCCATCTATGGCTACACCTTC; size: -; D: TRBD1; V: TRBV18; J: TRBJ1-2; length: 18
CDR3: CASGGSPYEQYF; DNA: TGTGCCAGCGGGGGGTCTCCCTACGAGCAGTACTTC; size: -; D: -; V: TRBV28; J: TRBJ2-7; length: 12
CDR3: CASSVSPSGNLYEQYF; DNA: TGTGCCAGCAGCGTATCCCCTAGCGGGAACTTATACGAGCAGTACTTC; size: -; D: TRBD2; V: TRBV9; J: TRBJ2-7; length: 16
CDR3: CASSPKFGNTEAFF; DNA: TGTGCCAGCAGCCCCAAGTTTGGCAACACTGAAGCTTTCTTT; size: -; D: -; V: TRBV9; J: TRBJ1-1; length: 14
CDR3: CASSSGLAGAFSTYEQYF; DNA: TGTGCCAGCAGCTCGGGACTAGCGGGAGCGTTTTCTACCTACGAGCAGTACTTC; size: -; D: TRBD2; V: TRBV28; J: TRBJ2-7; length: 18
CDR3: CASGRGEISYNEQFF; DNA: TGTGCCAGCGGGAGGGGGGAGATTTCCTACAATGAGCAGTTCTTC; size: -; D: -; V: TRBV2; J: TRBJ2-1; length: 15
CDR3: CASSGTSGSTYNEQFF; DNA: TGCGCCAGCAGCGGGACTAGCGGGAGTACCTACAATGAGCAGTTCTTC; size: -; D: TRBD2; V: TRBV5-1; J: TRBJ2-1; length: 16
CDR3: CASSLTGTLAYEQYF; DNA: TGTGCCAGCAGCCTGACAGGGACTCTGGCCTACGAGCAGTACTTC; size: -; D: -; V: TRBV7-8; J: TRBJ2-7; length: 15
CDR3: CASSQGVPGADPSEQFF; DNA: TGCGCCAGCAGCCAAGGGGTCCCGGGAGCGGACCCAAGTGAGCAGTTCTTC; size: -; D: -; V: TRBV4-1; J: TRBJ2-1; length: 17
CDR3: CAWSVLGVGNTIYF; DNA: TGTGCCTGGAGTGTACTAGGGGTTGGAAACACCATATATTTT; size: -; D: -; V: TRBV30; J: TRBJ1-3; length: 14
CDR3: CASSLGGESKNIQYF; DNA: TGTGCCAGCAGCTTAGGGGGGGAGTCCAAAAACATTCAGTACTTC; size: -; D: -; V: TRBV7-9; J: TRBJ2-4; length: 15
CDR3: CASSDQTGARYEQYF; DNA: TGTGCCAGCAGCGACCAGACAGGGGCCCGCTACGAGCAGTACTTC; size: -; D: TRBD1; V: TRBV7-9; J: TRBJ2-7; length: 15
CDR3: CASSPSGQGAYGYTF; DNA: TGTGCCAGCAGTCCTTCGGGACAGGGAGCCTATGGCTACACCTTC; size: -; D: TRBD1; V: TRBV6-6; J: TRBJ1-2; length: 15
CDR3: CASSPHDSTNYGYTF; DNA: TGTGCCAGCAGTCCACATGACTCCACTAACTATGGCTACACCTTC; size: once; D: -; V: TRBV28; J: TRBJ1-2; length: 15
CDR3: CASSITGDWGETQYF; DNA: TGTGCCAGTAGTATAACTGGGGATTGGGGAGAGACCCAGTACTTC; size: -; D: -; V: TRBV19; J: TRBJ2-5; length: 15
CDR3: CASSFSTGDSNQPQHF; DNA: TGTGCCAGCAGTTTTTCAACAGGGGATAGCAATCAGCCCCAGCATTTT; size: -; D: TRBD1; V: TRBV27; J: TRBJ1-5; length: 16
CDR3: CASSASYEQYF; DNA: TGTGCCAGCAGCGCCAGCTACGAGCAGTACTTC; size: -; D: -; V: TRBV7-2; J: TRBJ2-7; length: 11
CDR3: CASSERGTSGRVRETQYF; DNA: TGTGCCAGCAGTGAACGGGGGACTAGCGGGAGAGTTAGAGAGACCCAGTACTTC; size: -; D: TRBD2; V: TRBV6-1; J: TRBJ2-5; length: 18
CDR3: CASSLWGSAGELFF; DNA: TGTGCCAGCAGTTTATGGGGGAGCGCCGGGGAGCTGTTTTTT; size: once; D: -; V: TRBV28; J: TRBJ2-2; length: 14
CDR3: CASSLEEPPYEQYF; DNA: TGTGCCAGCAGCTTAGAGGAGCCCCCCTACGAGCAGTACTTC; size: -; D: -; V: TRBV11-1; J: TRBJ2-7; length: 14
CDR3: CATSRGRTSGSHEQFF; DNA: TGTGCCACCAGCAGAGGAAGGACTAGCGGGAGTCATGAGCAGTTCTTC; size: -; D: TRBD2; V: TRBV15; J: TRBJ2-1; length: 16
CDR3: CASSLGAGEQFF; DNA: TGTGCCAGCAGCTTGGGAGCAGGTGAGCAGTTCTTC; size: -; D: -; V: TRBV5-6; J: TRBJ2-1; length: 12
CDR3: CASSLAQGLGLSSYNEQFF; DNA: TGTGCCAGCAGCTTAGCGCAGGGACTAGGGCTAAGCTCCTACAATGAGCAGTTCTTC; size: once; D: TRBD2; V: TRBV7-9; J: TRBJ2-1; length: 19